This T cell receptor (beta chain) is from a study of graft-versus-host responses after intestinal transplantation. Notes on the study in general: GvH clones were found in recipient marrow; some appeared first in ileum or blood.

About this clone: Its target is unknown.

Germline CDR1 and CDR2: SNHLY and FYNNEI. This CDR3 has 14 amino acids. V was shortened by 2 bases and J by 2 bases, with 9 bases between the two germline ends. Data came from immunoSEQ multiplex PCR; TCRdb stores just in-frame clones and leaves some out. The profile covers more than 65,000 clones, with 70% to 90% appearing a single time and 0.34% taken by the ten largest. The sample was unstimulated CD4+ T cells sorted from spleen or lymph node cells, taken before intestinal transplant. This chain connects TRBV2 to TRBJ1-1; perhaps TRBD1 as D (5 bases). This clonotype was sampled from a human donor who received an intestinal transplant. CDR3 sequence reads: CASSETQGNTEAFF. In DNA form, the CDR3 reads TGTGCCAGCAGTGAAACCCAGGGTAACACTGAAGCTTTCTTT.